This T cell receptor beta chain was captured in a study of T cell repertoires in cytomegalovirus infection. This CDR3 comprises 14 residues. Germline CDR1 and CDR2: MNHEY and SMNVEV (reference sequence). V was cut by 5 bases and J by 1 base, with 12 bases left in between. Each CDR3 protein is one row after TCRdb ran MiXCR on the reads. This table has 90,000 to 120,000 distinct CDR3 sequences, more than 20% appearing once. The sequenced sample was CD8+ T cells from PBMCs. The rearrangement links TRBV27 to TRBJ2-7, with no clear D. This sequence was found in a human donor in good health (CMV status not recorded). Some clones in this sample may be carry-over from other donors' samples. The CDR3 bases are TGTGCCAGCAGTCCTGACCGCTTGTCCTACGAGCAGTACTTC. It yields the protein CASSPDRLSYEQYF.